Here is one T cell receptor beta chain with its context. The antigen is undetermined. The data were taken from a study of T cell repertoires in cytomegalovirus infection. Study-wide results and limits: HLA-C-restricted CMV clonotypes gave the most frequent clonotype in two of eight donors.

TCRdb independently ran MiXCR on the reads; one entry per CDR3 protein. This sample has more than 500,000 distinct CDR3 sequences, with more than 15% found just once. Specimen: CD8+ T cells from PBMCs. The sequence was obtained from a human donor in good health (CMV status not recorded). Some clones in this sample may be carry-over from other donors' samples.

CDR3 sequence: CASSLGGGAGELFF. CDR3 coding DNA: TGTGCCAGCAGCTTAGGGGGAGGCGCCGGGGAGCTGTTTTTT. V usage is TRBV7-2 and J usage is TRBJ2-2; possible D gene TRBD2, 6 bases. Per the germline V gene, CDR1 is SGHTA and CDR2 is FQGNSA. Deletions cut 1 base from V and 6 bases from J, with 9 bases between. The CDR3 is 14 amino acids.